One sample yielded the 25 T cell receptor beta chains listed below, sequenced in a study of shared clonotypes between healthy human individuals (TCRdb year 2020). Libraries were prepared through the immunoSEQ multiplex PCR assay. TCRdb obtained this table from immuneACCESS and retained in-frame rearrangements with V and J assigned. These tables miss some clones; where compared with another copy, unresolved V genes account for less than half of the shortfall, and the remainder is unexplained. The sample records 2 million to 3 million clones, roughly 93% of which are singletons. The ten top clones hold approximately 0.35% of the sample. The sequenced sample consisted of naive CD4+ T cells from PBMCs. The cell subset or site label for this specimen denotes: CD45RA+ positively selected. The source is a man between 18 and 35 years old in good health. Some clones in this sample may be carry-over from other donors' samples.

The J gene is TRBJ1-2, the V gene TRBV5-4; D is unresolved. Trimming pared 4 bases from V and 1 base from J, leaving 14 bases between. The germline V gene encodes CDR1 SGHNT and CDR2 YYREEE (reference sequence). The CDR3 has 15 residues. CDR3 sequence reads: CASSPGGVGNYGYTF. The CDR3 nucleotides read TGTGCCAGCAGCCCGGGCGGGGTCGGTAACTATGGCTACACCTTC.

Details on this clone: Other nucleotide sequences from this sample produce the same CDR3. The V gene is TRBV9, the J gene TRBJ2-3; D unclear. Germline CDR1 SGDLS, CDR2 YYNGEE. This CDR3 spans 13 amino acids. Trimming cost V 0 bases and J 5 bases, with 7 bases left between them. The CDR3 region is CASSVAPRDTQYF. The CDR3 region has the DNA TGTGCCAGCAGCGTAGCCCCTCGAGATACGCAGTATTTT.

V is TRBV9 and J is TRBJ2-1; 8 nucleotides match TRBD2. CDR1 is SGDLS, CDR2 YYNGEE, per germline. The CDR3 extends over 15 amino acids. Trimming took 2 bases from V and 3 from J; bases not matched to a gene: 4. CDR3 bases: TGTGCCAGCAGCGTGGGGACTAGGGGCTACAATGAGCAGTTCTTC. It encodes CASSVGTRGYNEQFF.

The V and J genes are TRBV5-1 and TRBJ2-2; D remains ambiguous. The length of the CDR3 is 15 residues. CDR1 is SGHRS and CDR2 is YFSETQ in the germline V gene. Trimming cost V 0 bases and J 0 bases, with 6 bases left between them. The CDR3 reads CASSLEATNTGELFF. CDR3 DNA: TGCGCCAGCAGCTTGGAGGCAACGAACACCGGGGAGCTGTTTTTT.

The J gene is TRBJ1-5, the V gene TRBV30; TRBD1 agrees at 7 bases. The CDR3 is 18 residues long. Looked up from germline, CDR1 is GTSNPN and CDR2 is SVGIG (reference sequence). The V gene end was trimmed by 1 base and the J gene end by 6 bases; junction bases not matched to a gene: 18. Here the CDR3 DNA reads TGTGCCTGGAGTGGAGGGGGCGCGGCAGGCAGGGGGGCTCAGCCCCAGCATTTT. It specifies CAWSGGGAAGRGAQPQHF. The variable domain in full, with the rest retrieved from reference TRBV30 and TRBJ1-5, is SQTIHQWPATLVQPVGSPLSLECTVEGTSNPNLYWYRQAAGRGLQLLFYSVGIGQISSEVPQNLSASRPQDRQFILSSKKLLLSDSGFYLCAWSGGGAAGRGAQPQHFGDGTRLSIL.

This chain uses TRBV10-3 with TRBJ2-2; 7 nucleotides align to TRBD1. Germline CDR1 and CDR2: ENHRY and SYGVKD. The trim removed 0 bases at V and 6 bases at J, leaving 1 base unmatched. The CDR3 runs to 14 residues. This CDR3 is CAISESRGPGELFF. The CDR3 DNA reads TGTGCCATCAGTGAGTCGAGGGGGCCCGGGGAGCTGTTTTTT.

The genes are TRBV19 and TRBJ1-2; 11 bases are shared with TRBD1. V lost 6 bases, J lost 8 bases, and 8 bases stayed unmatched. The CDR3 runs to 14 residues. Germline-derived CDR1 and CDR2 are LNHDA and SQIVND (reference sequence). CDR3 in DNA: TGTGCCAGTAGCAGCGGACAGGGGGCAAGCGGCTACACCTTC. It codes for CASSSGQGASGYTF.

The rearrangement joins TRBV10-2 to TRBJ2-1; 8 bases line up with TRBD2. Germline V gene sequence: CDR1 WSHSY, CDR2 SAAADI. Losses at the gene ends were 7 bases for V and 3 bases for J; bases not matched to a gene: 11. The CDR3 is 16 residues long. CDR3 coding DNA: TGCGCCAGCACGGAAGAAGGACTAGCTAGCTACAATGAGCAGTTCTTC. Amino acid sequence: CASTEEGLASYNEQFF.

The gene calls are TRBV16 and TRBJ2-7; 14 bases line up with TRBD2. Looked up from germline, CDR1 is KGHSY and CDR2 is FQNENV. The CDR3 extends over 18 amino acids. V trimming: 4 bases; J trimming: 6 bases; junction bases outside the gene matches: 14. The CDR3 bases are TGTGCCAGCAGCCTCAACCGACTAGCGGGAGGGCCGATCGGCGAGCAGTACTTC. Its translation: CASSLNRLAGGPIGEQYF.

V is TRBV7-8 and J is TRBJ1-4; D possibly corresponds to TRBD1 (5 bases). The germline V gene has CDR1 SGHVS and CDR2 FQNEAQ. CDR3 length equals 16 residues. The V and J ends lost 5 bases and 7 bases respectively, with 20 bases between them. Here the CDR3 reads CASSQRTSGKGEKLFF. The CDR3 nucleotides read TGTGCCAGCAGCCAAAGGACATCAGGGAAGGGTGAAAAACTGTTTTTT.

The rearrangement joins TRBV27 to TRBJ2-1, with 9 nucleotides matching TRBD2. The CDR3 spans 14 residues. Trimming cost V 6 bases and J 8 bases; bases outside gene matches: 8. Germline CDR1 is MNHEY and CDR2 is SMNVEV (reference sequence). The CDR3 coding sequence is TGTGCCAGCAGCCAGGGACTAGCTTCATATGAGCAGTTCTTC. Translating gives CASSQGLASYEQFF.

The chain combines TRBV18 with TRBJ1-3; TRBD1 agrees at 7 bases. J was trimmed by 0 bases and V by 6 bases; bases with no gene match: 2. Germline CDR1 KGHSH, CDR2 LQKENI. The CDR3 is 14 amino acids. The CDR3, as DNA: TGTGCCAGCTCGACAGGGAACTCTGGAAACACCATATATTTT. It codes for CASSTGNSGNTIYF.

This clone appeared once. The chain links TRBV28 to TRBJ2-3; D is perhaps TRBD2 (6 bases). Deletions cut 6 bases from V and 4 bases from J, with 14 bases between. There are 14 residues in the CDR3. Germline assignment: CDR1 MDHEN and CDR2 SYDVKM. The CDR3 region has the DNA TGTGCCAGCAGGCCCGGGCCGGGAGCAGATACGCAGTATTTT. It is translated as CASRPGPGADTQYF.

The V and J genes are TRBV7-9 and TRBJ1-5; weak D call: TRBD1 (5 bases). This CDR3 region has 17 residues. With 5 bases removed from V and 3 bases from J, the gap between germline ends came to 20 bases. Germline V gene lookup returns CDR1 SEHNR and CDR2 FQNEAQ (reference sequence). The CDR3 nucleotides are TGTGCCAGCAGCCCCGGGACGGACCTTAGGATCAATCAGCCCCAGCATTTT. Its translation: CASSPGTDLRINQPQHF.

The chain carries TRBV5-4 and TRBJ1-1; TRBD1 might be the D (6 bases). CDR1 is SGHNT, CDR2 YYREEE, per germline (reference sequence). V was shortened by 2 bases and J by 7 bases, with 12 bases between the two germline ends. This CDR3 region has 13 residues. The CDR3 DNA reads TGTGCCAGCAGCTTTCTTCGGACAGATGAAGCTTTCTTT. Encoded protein: CASSFLRTDEAFF.

The chain uses TRBV10-1 and TRBJ2-3; D gene ambiguous. The V gene lost 3 bases and the J gene lost 1 base, with 14 bases spanning the gap. This CDR3 spans 16 amino acids. Germline CDR1 is WNHNN and CDR2 is SYGVQD (reference sequence). The DNA for the CDR3 is TGCGCCAGCAGTGACACAGTCTACCCCGGCACAGATACGCAGTATTTT. Translating it yields CASSDTVYPGTDTQYF.

The V and J genes are TRBV7-3 and TRBJ2-1; tentatively, D is TRBD2 (5 bases). The germline V and J ends were trimmed by 3 bases and 0 bases, with 9 bases remaining between them. Germline V gene lookup returns CDR1 SGHTA and CDR2 FQGTGA. The CDR3 extends over 15 amino acids. This CDR3 is CASSFVAGSYNEQFF. CDR3 DNA: TGTGCCAGCAGCTTTGTCGCGGGCTCCTACAATGAGCAGTTCTTC.

The chain is built from TRBV5-1 and TRBJ2-6, with no clear D. In germline, CDR1 is SGHRS, CDR2 YFSETQ. V was shortened by 0 bases and J by 3 bases, with 4 bases between the two germline ends. The CDR3 totals 14 residues. Written as DNA, the CDR3 is TGCGCCAGCAGCTTGGGGGATGGGGCCAACGTCCTGACTTTC. This gives the protein CASSLGDGANVLTF.

The rearrangement uses TRBV28 and TRBJ1-2; a possible D gene is TRBD1 (6 bases). Trimming stripped 5 bases from V and 3 bases from J, with 13 bases between. The germline V gene has CDR1 MDHEN and CDR2 SYDVKM. The CDR3 has 14 residues. CDR3 nucleotides: TGTGCCAGCAGTCCCTGGGGGGGCCACTATGGCTACACCTTC. This gives the protein CASSPWGGHYGYTF.

V gene TRBV5-6 combines with J gene TRBJ2-1; the match to TRBD2 covers 7 bases. J was trimmed by 4 bases and V by 0 bases; bases with no gene match: 7. The length of the CDR3 is 16 residues. The germline V gene has CDR1 SGHDT and CDR2 YYEEEE. The CDR3 nucleotides are TGTGCCAGCAGCTTGGCCGTGATAGCGGGTTACAATGAGCAGTTCTTC. Translation: CASSLAVIAGYNEQFF.

The V gene is TRBV6-6, the J gene TRBJ1-6, with D perhaps TRBD1 (6 bases). Trimming left V 5 bases short and J 10 bases short, with 12 bases between. Germline V gives CDR1 MNHNY, CDR2 SVGAGI (reference sequence). CDR3 length: 13 amino acids. The CDR3 loop reads CASSHQGRSPLHF. CDR3 in DNA: TGTGCCAGCAGTCACCAGGGGCGATCACCCCTCCACTTT.

The gene calls are TRBV2 and TRBJ2-1; a weak D match, TRBD2 (6 bases). V shed 6 bases and J shed 0 bases, with 12 bases lying between them. CDR1 is SNHLY and CDR2 is FYNNEI in the germline V gene. The CDR3 covers 15 residues. The CDR3 region is CASRNSGTSYNEQFF. The CDR3 DNA sequence: TGTGCCAGCAGGAATAGCGGTACCTCCTACAATGAGCAGTTCTTC.

As to this clone: One end of the junction fails to match germline, which may point to a read error. J is TRBJ2-1 and V is TRBV5-6; TRBD2 might be the D (5 bases). Per germline, CDR1 SGHDT and CDR2 YYEEEE. The CDR3 runs 14 residues. Written as DNA, the CDR3 is TGTGCCAGCACCTTGGACTGCTCCTACAATGAGCAGTTCTTC. Residues: CASTLDCSYNEQFF.

A note on this clone: Other DNA variants within this sample encode the same CDR3. The chain combines TRBV11-3 with TRBJ2-5; D is unresolved. The CDR3 length is 12 residues. Germline V gene lookup returns CDR1 SGHNT and CDR2 YENEEA. V gave up 1 base and J gave up 4 bases, with 4 bases separating them. DNA of the CDR3: TGTGCCAGCAGCTTAGCGGGAGAGACCCAGTACTTC. Its protein is CASSLAGETQYF.

The CDR3 DNA is TGCAGCGTCCGAAGCGGGAGGGACCAAGAGACCCAGTACTTC. This codes for CSVRSGRDQETQYF. The chain is built from TRBV29-1 and TRBJ2-5; 10 bases agree with TRBD2. The CDR3 is 14 residues long. The germline CDR1 and CDR2 sequences are SQVTM and ANQGSEA. V shed 6 bases, J shed 0 bases, and the junction held 4 bases outside the gene matches.